The 19 T cell receptor beta chains reported below all come from one sample, sequenced in a study of cytomegalovirus exposure and HLA in healthy donors (dated 2017 in TCRdb). Libraries were built with the immunoSEQ multiplex PCR assay. The multiplex PCR relied on a mix of 60 forward primers for TCR Vbeta segments and 13 reverse primers for TCR Jbeta segments. Entries here come from immuneACCESS through TCRdb and include only in-frame sequences with V and J called. Some clones fail to appear in such tables; in the studies checked, an unresolved V gene covers under half of the shortfall, and the cause of the remainder is unknown. The table for this sample lists roughly 150,000 clones; 82% of them were counted only once. The ten largest clonotypes hold more than 6.5% of the sample. The specimen was PBMCs. The source of these receptors is a woman between 45 and 60 years old in good health and CMV-seropositive.

The rearrangement uses TRBV6-5 and TRBJ2-3, with D uncertain. The V and J ends lost 5 bases and 4 bases respectively, with 16 bases between them. CDR3 size: 15 residues. Germline CDR1 is MNHEY and CDR2 is SVGAGI. CDR3 amino acids: CASSKTLLNSDTQYF. DNA for the CDR3: TGTGCCAGCAGTAAGACTCTCCTGAACTCAGATACGCAGTATTTT.

The chain has TRBV7-6 and TRBJ2-2; D uncertain. V was pared by 8 bases and J by 5 bases, with 12 bases between. Per germline, CDR1 SGHVS and CDR2 FNYEAQ. The CDR3 totals 13 residues. As DNA, the CDR3 is TGTGCCAGCCAGAGCCCCGGGACCGGGGAGCTGTTTTTT. This translates into CASQSPGTGELFF.

This clone has a handful of counts. The chain's CDR3 is CASSQTSVPNNEQFF. The CDR3, as DNA: TGTGCCAGCAGTCAGACTAGCGTTCCCAACAATGAGCAGTTCTTC. The chain combines TRBV6-6 with TRBJ2-1; TRBD2 agrees at 8 bases. Germline lookup yields CDR1 MNHNY and CDR2 SVGAGI (reference sequence). This CDR3 comprises 15 residues. V was pared by 5 bases and J by 5 bases, with 8 bases of the junction left unmatched.

J is TRBJ2-3 and V is TRBV7-3, with TRBD2 matching 10 bases. The CDR3 extends over 16 amino acids. The junction had 10 bases not matched to a gene; V was cut back by 5 bases and J by 5 bases. Per germline, CDR1 SGHTA and CDR2 FQGTGA. The CDR3 sequence is CASSQISGGYLDTQYF. The CDR3 DNA reads TGTGCCAGCAGCCAAATTAGCGGGGGGTATTTAGATACGCAGTATTTT.

The chain's CDR3 is CASSPGTGLPDTQYF. The CDR3 DNA reads TGTGCCAGCAGCCCCGGGACAGGGCTTCCAGATACGCAGTATTTT. V and J are TRBV7-2 and TRBJ2-3; the match to TRBD1 covers 9 bases. Unmatched junction bases numbered 7, after V lost 5 bases and J lost 4 bases. The CDR3 runs 15 residues. Germline V gene lookup returns CDR1 SGHTA and CDR2 FQGNSA.

The J gene is TRBJ2-7, the V gene TRBV27; the match to TRBD2 covers 15 bases. CDR1 is MNHEY, CDR2 SMNVEV, per germline (reference sequence). There are 17 residues in the CDR3. Trimming removed 6 bases from V and 6 bases from J; junction bases left unmatched: 12. This chain's CDR3 is CASSPRGLAGGIGEQYF. The CDR3, as DNA: TGTGCCAGCAGCCCCAGGGGACTAGCGGGGGGAATAGGCGAGCAGTACTTC.

The V and J genes are TRBV4-1 and TRBJ2-1, with 11 bases fitting TRBD2. CDR3 length equals 15 residues. Unmatched junction bases numbered 5, after V lost 2 bases and J lost 8 bases. CDR1 is MGHRA and CDR2 is YSYEKL in the germline V gene. CDR3 region: CASSQLAGGNDEQFF. The CDR3 DNA sequence: TGCGCCAGCAGCCAACTAGCGGGGGGTAACGATGAGCAGTTCTTC.

Note on this clone: One junction end disagrees with the germline gene, perhaps due to a read error. In the same sample, other DNA sequences code for this CDR3. This chain links TRBV19 with TRBJ1-2, with TRBD1 as a possible D gene (6 bases). The germline V gene has CDR1 LNHDA and CDR2 SQIVND (reference sequence). CDR3 length: 13 residues. CDR3 bases: TGCGCCAGTAGTATTGGTAGACAGGTGAACTACACCTTC. Encoded protein: CASSIGRQVNYTF.

The V call is TRBV9, the J call TRBJ2-1, with D possibly matching TRBD1 (6 bases). Germline assignment: CDR1 SGDLS and CDR2 YYNGEE. This CDR3 has 15 amino acids. V was trimmed by 0 bases and J by 9 bases, leaving 16 bases between them. CDR3 protein: CASSVAAGDPPEQFF. The CDR3 bases are TGTGCCAGCAGCGTAGCTGCAGGGGACCCTCCTGAGCAGTTCTTC.

The chain joins TRBV4-3 to TRBJ2-2, with D hard to call. This CDR3 contains 17 residues. Germline values: CDR1 LGHNA, CDR2 YSLEER. With 2 bases removed from V and 0 bases from J, the gap between germline ends came to 13 bases. The CDR3 region has the DNA TGCGCCAGCAGCCAAAACACGTGGCCTCCGAACACCGGGGAGCTGTTTTTT. Translated, it gives CASSQNTWPPNTGELFF.

This clone turned up a few times. The V call is TRBV15, the J call TRBJ2-3, with 12 bases aligning to TRBD2. The length of the CDR3 is 16 residues. The V gene's germline CDR1 is LNHNV and CDR2 YYDKDF (reference sequence). V dropped 0 bases and J dropped 6; count of bases not matched to a gene: 4. The CDR3 sequence is CATSRDRLAGGDTQYF. The DNA for the CDR3 is TGTGCCACCAGCAGAGATAGGCTAGCGGGGGGGGATACGCAGTATTTT.

The rearrangement links TRBV9 to TRBJ1-5, with D perhaps matching TRBD1 (6 bases). The CDR3 is 14 amino acids. The germline V gene encodes CDR1 SGDLS and CDR2 YYNGEE. V was shortened by 0 bases and J by 7 bases, with 11 bases between the two germline ends. Here the CDR3 reads CASSVGDGGQPQHF. The CDR3 DNA is TGTGCCAGCAGCGTAGGGGATGGGGGCCAGCCCCAGCATTTT.

This clone was picked up one time. This chain links TRBV6-5 with TRBJ2-6; the D gene is possibly TRBD2 (6 bases). Trimming left V 2 bases short and J 3 bases short, with 8 bases between. Germline V gene sequence: CDR1 MNHEY, CDR2 SVGAGI. This CDR3 has 15 residues. Here the CDR3 reads CASSYGGNGANVLTF. The CDR3 DNA reads TGTGCCAGCAGTTACGGAGGGAATGGGGCCAACGTCCTGACTTTC.

This rearrangement joins TRBV2 to TRBJ2-7; possible D gene TRBD2, 5 bases. Trimming took off 1 base at V and 2 bases at J, with 9 bases between the two ends. Germline CDR1 is SNHLY and CDR2 is FYNNEI. This CDR3 contains 14 residues. DNA for the CDR3: TGTGCCAGCAGTGAAGTGAGGGATACCTACGAGCAGTACTTC. It is translated as CASSEVRDTYEQYF.

The chain carries TRBV6-5 and TRBJ2-7; a possible D gene is TRBD1 (6 bases). V was clipped by 5 bases and J by 2 bases, with 10 bases between them. The CDR3 is made up of 13 amino acids. Germline CDR1 and CDR2: MNHEY and SVGAGI. The CDR3 DNA follows: TGTGCCAGCAGTCCGACAGGACCCTACGAGCAGTACTTC. It specifies CASSPTGPYEQYF.

The chain links TRBV29-1 to TRBJ1-1; TRBD1 is a possible D gene (5 bases). V was pared by 6 bases and J by 6 bases, with 14 bases between. The germline V gene encodes CDR1 SQVTM and CDR2 ANQGSEA. The CDR3 loop spans 12 amino acids. As DNA, the CDR3 is TGCAGCGTAGGGGAGGGAAGGGCTGAAGCTTTCTTT. Translated: CSVGEGRAEAFF.

The J gene is TRBJ2-7, the V gene TRBV7-2; TRBD2 is a possible D gene (7 bases). This CDR3 is 15 amino acids long. Looked up from germline, CDR1 is SGHTA and CDR2 is FQGNSA. V was pared by 3 bases and J by 7 bases, with 19 bases between. CDR3 sequence (DNA): TGTGCCAGCAGCTTGAAACGGGGGGCCCTGGGGGAGCAGTACTTC. It is translated as CASSLKRGALGEQYF. The entire variable domain, with the rest obtained from reference TRBV7-2 and TRBJ2-7, is as follows: GAGVSQSPSNKVTEKGKDVELRCDPISGHTALYWYRQSLGQGLEFLIYFQGNSAPDKSGLPSDRFSAERTGGSVSTLTIQRTQQEDSAVYLCASSLKRGALGEQYFGPGTRLTVT.

The chain carries TRBV9 and TRBJ2-7; D unresolved. CDR3 length: 14 residues. Trimming removed 1 base from V and 0 bases from J, with 8 bases in between. Germline V gene sequence: CDR1 SGDLS, CDR2 YYNGEE. CDR3 amino acids: CASSVSLSSYEQYF. For the CDR3, the DNA is TGTGCCAGCAGCGTATCCCTTAGCTCCTACGAGCAGTACTTC.

The chain couples TRBV19 to TRBJ2-7, with D unresolved. In germline, CDR1 is LNHDA, CDR2 SQIVND (reference sequence). V lost 6 bases to trimming and J lost 0 bases, with 15 bases between them. This CDR3 is 15 amino acids long. CDR3 sequence: CASSPRRTVSYEQYF. The CDR3 DNA is TGTGCCAGTAGCCCTAGACGCACGGTCTCCTACGAGCAGTACTTC.